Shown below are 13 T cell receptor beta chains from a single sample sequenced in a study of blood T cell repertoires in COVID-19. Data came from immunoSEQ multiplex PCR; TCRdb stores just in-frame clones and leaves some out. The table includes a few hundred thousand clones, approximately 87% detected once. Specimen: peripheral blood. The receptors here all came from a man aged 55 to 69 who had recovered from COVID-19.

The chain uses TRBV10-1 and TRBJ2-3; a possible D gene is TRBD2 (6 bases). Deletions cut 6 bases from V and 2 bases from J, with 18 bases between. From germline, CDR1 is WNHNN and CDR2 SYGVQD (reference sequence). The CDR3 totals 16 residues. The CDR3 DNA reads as TGCGCCAGCAGCCCCGGCGGGGCAGCCTTCACAGATACGCAGTATTTT. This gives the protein CASSPGGAAFTDTQYF.

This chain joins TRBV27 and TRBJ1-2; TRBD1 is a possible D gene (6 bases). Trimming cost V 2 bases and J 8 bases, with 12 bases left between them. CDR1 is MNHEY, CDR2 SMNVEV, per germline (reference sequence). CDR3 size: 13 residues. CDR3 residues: CASSLRGAPGYTF. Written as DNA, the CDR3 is TGTGCCAGCAGTTTACGGGGGGCCCCAGGCTACACCTTC.

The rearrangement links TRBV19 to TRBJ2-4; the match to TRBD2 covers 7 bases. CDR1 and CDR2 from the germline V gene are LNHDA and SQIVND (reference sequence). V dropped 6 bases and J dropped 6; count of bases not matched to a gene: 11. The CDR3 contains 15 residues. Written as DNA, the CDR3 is TGTGCCAGTAGACCGAGCGGGGCGGTTAGAAACATTCAGTACTTC. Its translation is CASRPSGAVRNIQYF.

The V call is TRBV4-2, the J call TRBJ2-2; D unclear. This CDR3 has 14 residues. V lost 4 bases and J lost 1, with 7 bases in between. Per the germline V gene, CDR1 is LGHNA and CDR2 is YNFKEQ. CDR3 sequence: CASSPTVNTGELFF. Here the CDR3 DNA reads TGTGCCAGCAGCCCAACAGTGAACACCGGGGAGCTGTTTTTT.

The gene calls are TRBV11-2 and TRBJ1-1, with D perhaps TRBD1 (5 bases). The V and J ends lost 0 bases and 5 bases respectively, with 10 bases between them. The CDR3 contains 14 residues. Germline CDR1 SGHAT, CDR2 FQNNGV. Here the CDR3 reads CASSLEGVGTEAFF. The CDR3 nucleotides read TGTGCCAGCAGCTTAGAAGGGGTGGGGACTGAAGCTTTCTTT.

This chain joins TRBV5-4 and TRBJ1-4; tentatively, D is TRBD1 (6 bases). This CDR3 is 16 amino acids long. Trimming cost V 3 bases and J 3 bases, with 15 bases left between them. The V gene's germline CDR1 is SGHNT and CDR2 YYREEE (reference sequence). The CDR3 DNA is TGTGCCAGCAGCTCCTACTTGACAGGCTCTAATGAAAAACTGTTTTTT. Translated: CASSSYLTGSNEKLFF.

The CDR3 DNA reads as TGTGCCAGCAACACGGGACTACCAAACACCGGGGAGCTGTTTTTT. This codes for CASNTGLPNTGELFF. The J gene is TRBJ2-2, the V gene TRBV28, with 7 nucleotides matching TRBD2. V shed 7 bases, J shed 2 bases, and the junction held 7 bases outside the gene matches. Germline V gene data show CDR1 as MDHEN and CDR2 as SYDVKM. There are 15 residues in the CDR3.

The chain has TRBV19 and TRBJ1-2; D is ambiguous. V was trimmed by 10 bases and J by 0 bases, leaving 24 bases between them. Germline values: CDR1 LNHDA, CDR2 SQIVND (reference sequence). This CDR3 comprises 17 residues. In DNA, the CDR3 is TGTGCCACCGCCGGGGTGGAGGGATTTTCTTCTAACTATGGCTACACCTTC. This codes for CATAGVEGFSSNYGYTF.

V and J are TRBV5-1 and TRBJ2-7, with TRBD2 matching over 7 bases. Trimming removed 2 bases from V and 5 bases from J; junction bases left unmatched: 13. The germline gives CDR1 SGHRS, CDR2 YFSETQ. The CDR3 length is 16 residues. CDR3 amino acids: CASSFPSGVRSHEQYF. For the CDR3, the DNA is TGCGCCAGCAGCTTCCCCAGCGGGGTGCGATCGCACGAGCAGTACTTC. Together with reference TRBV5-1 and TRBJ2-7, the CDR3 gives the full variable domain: KAGVTQTPRYLIKTRGQQVTLSCSPISGHRSVSWYQQTPGQGLQFLFEYFSETQRNKGNFPGRFSGRQFSNSRSEMNVSTLELGDSALYLCASSFPSGVRSHEQYFGPGTRLTVT.

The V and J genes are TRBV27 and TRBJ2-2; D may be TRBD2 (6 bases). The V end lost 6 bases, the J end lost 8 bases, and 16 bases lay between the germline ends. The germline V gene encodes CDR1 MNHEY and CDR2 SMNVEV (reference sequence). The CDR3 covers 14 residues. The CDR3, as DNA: TGTGCCAGCAGCCTTGGGTCCGCGGGGGGGGAGCTGTTTTTT. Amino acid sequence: CASSLGSAGGELFF.

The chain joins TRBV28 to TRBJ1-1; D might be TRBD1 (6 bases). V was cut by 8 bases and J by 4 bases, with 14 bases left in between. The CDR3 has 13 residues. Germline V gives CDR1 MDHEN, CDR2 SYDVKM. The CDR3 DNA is TGTGCCAGCGGAGGAAACAGGGCCACTGAAGCTTTCTTT. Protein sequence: CASGGNRATEAFF. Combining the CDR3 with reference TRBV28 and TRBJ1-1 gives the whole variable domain DVKVTQSSRYLVKRTGEKVFLECVQDMDHENMFWYRQDPGLGLRLIYFSYDVKMKEKGDIPEGYSVSREKKERFSLILESASTNQTSMYLCASGGNRATEAFFGQGTRLTVV.

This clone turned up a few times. CDR3 sequence reads: CASSIDRSYYNEQFF. CDR3 sequence (DNA): TGTGCCAGTAGTATAGATCGGTCATACTACAATGAGCAGTTCTTC. The chain carries TRBV19 and TRBJ2-1, with D unclear. The germline gives CDR1 LNHDA, CDR2 SQIVND (reference sequence). The CDR3 extends over 15 amino acids. Trimming removed 0 bases at V and 3 bases at J, with 9 bases between.

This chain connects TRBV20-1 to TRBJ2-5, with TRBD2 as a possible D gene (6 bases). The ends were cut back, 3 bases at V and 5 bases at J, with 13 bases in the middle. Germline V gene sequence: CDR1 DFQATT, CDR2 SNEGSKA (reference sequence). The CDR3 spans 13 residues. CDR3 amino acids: CSASSRGGETQYF. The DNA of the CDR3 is TGCAGTGCTAGTTCGCGGGGCGGGGAGACCCAGTACTTC.